A single sample is the source of the 31 T cell receptor beta chains below, sequenced in a study of Graves' ophthalmopathy and Graves' hyperthyroidism (dated by TCRdb to between 2018 and 2020). The data were produced on an Illumina HiSeq 2000. TCR beta CDR3 regions were amplified from RNA transcripts for repertoire sequencing. The first round was an RT-PCR using HTBI primers with the Qiagen OneStep RT-PCR kit, and this first round was followed by a second-round multiplex PCR, then size selection and purification. TCRdb applied fastp at Q25 and MiXCR to the public reads, then kept only in-frame beta chains. Each CDR3 protein appears once, grouped with its most common genes and DNA. This sample lists 600,000 to 700,000 distinct CDR3 sequences; over 40% were detected once. The ten largest make up over 2.5% of the sample. Source material: peripheral blood. Receptors originate from an adult man with Graves' ophthalmopathy.

This clonotype came up once. The chain links TRBV11-2 to TRBJ2-5; D gene uncertain. The CDR3 covers 15 residues. CDR1 is SGHAT and CDR2 is FQNNGV in the germline V gene. The V end was cut by 1 base, the J end by 4 bases, with 13 bases between. The CDR3 reads CASSLGLGNRETQYF. CDR3 DNA sequence: TGTGCCAGCAGCTTAGGGTTGGGGAACCGAGAGACCCAGTACTTC.

At least ten counts were recorded for this clonotype. V is TRBV7-9 and J is TRBJ1-4; D not resolved. The germline V gene encodes CDR1 SEHNR and CDR2 FQNEAQ (reference sequence). The CDR3 runs 13 residues. V was clipped by 3 bases and J by 4 bases, with 6 bases between them. CDR3 in DNA: TGTGCCAGCAGCTTTGGGGTTAATGAAAAACTGTTTTTT. Encoded protein: CASSFGVNEKLFF.

This clonotype was found once. This chain joins TRBV7-3 and TRBJ2-3, with D maybe TRBD2 (6 bases). With 2 bases removed from V and 4 bases from J, the gap between germline ends came to 7 bases. This CDR3 has 13 amino acids. The germline V gene encodes CDR1 SGHTA and CDR2 FQGTGA. In DNA form, the CDR3 reads TGTGCCAGCAGCTTAGGGACTTCAGATACGCAGTATTTT. This translates into CASSLGTSDTQYF.

This clonotype was seen many times. This rearrangement joins TRBV20-1 to TRBJ2-5; 9 positions match TRBD1. Germline loops: CDR1 DFQATT, CDR2 SNEGSKA (reference sequence). Germline trimming cut 6 bases from V and 1 base from J; bases unmatched to any gene: 3. The CDR3 is 13 amino acids. The CDR3: CSATDRGQETQYF. The DNA for the CDR3 is TGCAGTGCAACGGACAGGGGCCAAGAGACCCAGTACTTC.

There are many counts of this clonotype. V gene TRBV7-6 combines with J gene TRBJ1-6; 7 nucleotides line up with TRBD1. The V and J ends lost 4 bases and 12 bases, in that order; junction bases with no gene match: 9. The CDR3 is 14 residues long. The germline V gene encodes CDR1 SGHVS and CDR2 FNYEAQ. CDR3 DNA: TGTGCCAGCAGCTCGGAACAGGGGTGGGGACCCCTCCACTTT. Translation: CASSSEQGWGPLHF.

The chain links TRBV13 to TRBJ2-2; 15 nucleotides line up with TRBD2. The CDR3 consists of 16 residues. With 5 bases clipped from V and 6 bases from J, the junction kept 4 bases outside the gene matches. CDR1 and CDR2 (germline): PRHDT, FYEKMQ (reference sequence). CDR3 sequence (DNA): TGTGCCAGCAGCCAGGGACTAGCGGGGGGTTCCGGGGAGCTGTTTTTT. Amino acids: CASSQGLAGGSGELFF.

V and J are TRBV19 and TRBJ1-5; D uncertain. Trimming left V 3 bases short and J 3 bases short, with 6 bases between. From germline, CDR1 is LNHDA and CDR2 SQIVND (reference sequence). The CDR3 consists of 13 residues. The CDR3 reads CASSMELNQPQHF. The CDR3 nucleotides are TGTGCCAGTAGTATGGAGCTCAATCAGCCCCAGCATTTT.

This clonotype was seen only once. Likely a read error: the CDR3 ends without its conserved phenylalanine or tryptophan. The chain has TRBV20-1 and TRBJ1-1, with 12 bases aligning to TRBD1. This CDR3 comprises 17 residues. Germline loops: CDR1 DFQATT, CDR2 SNEGSKA (reference sequence). The ends lost 3 bases at V and 1 base at J; junction bases unmatched: 9. The CDR3 DNA reads as TGCAGTGCTAGGACTATACCGGGACAGGGGGCGAACACTGAAGCTTTCCTT. This encodes CSARTIPGQGANTEAFL.

Ten or more counts support this clonotype. CDR3 region: CAVSQGGNTEAFF. The CDR3 DNA is TGTGCCGTATCACAGGGTGGTAACACTGAAGCTTTCTTT. The chain is built from TRBV10-3 and TRBJ1-1, with D possibly being TRBD1 (6 bases). Trimming removed 11 bases from V and 2 bases from J, with 15 bases in between. This CDR3 contains 13 residues. From germline, CDR1 is ENHRY and CDR2 SYGVKD.

This clonotype was seen a handful of times. This rearrangement joins TRBV9 to TRBJ2-2; 7 bases fit TRBD2. V lost 4 bases to trimming and J lost 0 bases; unmatched junction nucleotides: 6. This CDR3 spans 16 amino acids. CDR1 and CDR2 (germline): SGDLS, YYNGEE. CDR3 residues: CASSQAAGTNTGELFF. DNA of the CDR3: TGTGCCAGCAGCCAAGCAGCGGGGACGAACACCGGGGAGCTGTTTTTT.

This rearrangement joins TRBV2 to TRBJ1-5; the D is unclear. V was cut by 1 base and J by 11 bases, with 12 bases left in between. Germline V gene lookup returns CDR1 SNHLY and CDR2 FYNNEI. The CDR3 has 13 residues. CDR3 coding DNA: TGTGCCAGCAGTGAAGGGGTTGGGAAGACCCAGCATTTT. It codes for CASSEGVGKTQHF.

This clonotype occurred once. The chain carries TRBV29-1 and TRBJ2-3, with TRBD2 as a possible D gene (6 bases). V dropped 7 bases and J dropped 4 bases, with 15 bases sitting between them. CDR1 SQVTM and CDR2 ANQGSEA come from the germline V gene. CDR3 length: 13 amino acids. CDR3 bases: TGCAGCGCGCACGGGAGCGGTTCAGATACGCAGTATTTT. Its protein product is CSAHGSGSDTQYF.

For this clonotype: The conserved phenylalanine or tryptophan is not found at the CDR3 terminus, so this likely reflects a read error. Because the CDR3's place on the DNA is in doubt, the DNA is left out and the CDR3 is given as listed by TCRdb. This CDR3 is CASSLGEQGAS. V usage is TRBV7-2 and J usage is TRBJ2-2; the table's D call, TRBD1, was not checked against the DNA. The length of the CDR3 is 11 amino acids, counting both ends. Germline V gene lookup returns CDR1 SGHTA and CDR2 FQGNSA.

Note on this clonotype: The junction departs from the called germline gene at one end, perhaps through a read error. V and J are TRBV7-9 and TRBJ2-7; D possibly matches TRBD1 or TRBD2 (5 bases each). The CDR3 has 13 amino acids. Germline CDR1 is SEHNR and CDR2 is FQNEAQ (reference sequence). CDR3 sequence (DNA): TGTGCCAACAGCTTGGGGACCACCTACGAGCAGTACTTC. Encoded protein: CANSLGTTYEQYF.

This clonotype was seen ten or more times. The CDR3 here is CASSIPRLNTEAFF. CDR3 DNA sequence: TGTGCCAGTAGTATCCCCAGGTTGAACACTGAAGCTTTCTTT. The V gene is TRBV19, the J gene TRBJ1-1; D is unclear. V was cut by 3 bases and J by 0 bases, with 8 bases left in between. The CDR3 has 14 residues. Germline V gene data show CDR1 as LNHDA and CDR2 as SQIVND (reference sequence).

With respect to this clonotype: Germline is not matched at one junction end, which may reflect a read error. V gene TRBV5-8 combines with J gene TRBJ2-6; D may be TRBD2 (6 bases). There are 16 residues in the CDR3. Germline V gives CDR1 SGHTS, CDR2 YDEGEE. CDR3 loop: CASTLSFGTGVNVLTF. The CDR3 DNA is TGTGCCAGCACCCTTTCGTTCGGGACTGGGGTCAACGTCCTGACTTTC.

CDR3 sequence: CASRTGGGPETQYF. The CDR3 DNA reads TGTGCCAGCAGGACAGGGGGTGGGCCAGAGACCCAGTACTTC. V gene TRBV6-1 combines with J gene TRBJ2-5, with 9 bases aligning to TRBD1. The germline gives CDR1 MNHNS, CDR2 SASEGT. Trimming at V came to 6 bases and at J to 4 bases, leaving 6 bases not matched to a gene. This CDR3 is 14 amino acids long.

This chain links TRBV25-1 with TRBJ1-1; the D gene is possibly TRBD1 (5 bases). Germline-derived CDR1 and CDR2 are MGHDK and SYGVNS. Trimming pared 8 bases from V and 8 bases from J, leaving 18 bases between. The CDR3 is 13 residues long. The CDR3 sequence: CASSTSGVLEAFF. DNA of the CDR3: TGTGCCAGCTCCACCTCGGGGGTATTGGAAGCTTTCTTT. The full variable domain, with the rest looked up from reference TRBV25-1 and TRBJ1-1, is EADIYQTPRYLVIGTGKKITLECSQTMGHDKMYWYQQDPGMELHLIHYSYGVNSTEKGDLSSESTVSRIRTEHFPLTLESARPSHTSQYLCASSTSGVLEAFFGQGTRLTVV.

CDR3 DNA: TGCAGCGTTGAGGGGACTATCCGTGAGCAGTACTTC. It encodes CSVEGTIREQYF. V usage is TRBV29-1 and J usage is TRBJ2-7, with TRBD2 matching 7 bases. The CDR3 contains 12 residues. Germline V lookup: CDR1 SQVTM, CDR2 ANQGSEA. Unmatched junction bases numbered 6, after V lost 3 bases and J lost 7 bases.

The chain links TRBV7-2 to TRBJ2-7; 10 bases are shared with TRBD1. The CDR3 sequence is 15 residues long. Losses at the gene ends were 6 bases for V and 2 bases for J; bases not matched to a gene: 7. The germline CDR1 and CDR2 sequences are SGHTA and FQGNSA. As DNA, the CDR3 is TGTGCCAGCAGGACGAGACAGGGGGCAGCCTACGAGCAGTACTTC. As protein: CASRTRQGAAYEQYF.

V usage is TRBV29-1 and J usage is TRBJ1-2; unclear D gene. The CDR3 totals 11 residues. Germline V CDR1 and CDR2: SQVTM, ANQGSEA. V dropped 8 bases and J dropped 7 bases, with 14 bases sitting between them. CDR3 residues: CSLGSASGYTF. CDR3 bases: TGCAGCCTTGGGTCAGCGTCTGGCTACACCTTC. Supplemented by reference TRBV29-1 and TRBJ1-2, the full variable domain reads SAVISQKPSRDICQRGTSLTIQCQVDSQVTMMFWYRQQPGQSLTLIATANQGSEATYESGFVIDKFPISRPNLTFSTLTVSNMSPEDSSIYLCSLGSASGYTFGSGTRLTVV.

CDR3 sequence (DNA): TGTGCCAGCAGCCCCGGGACTAGCGGCGCCAATGAGCAGTTCTTC. Translated: CASSPGTSGANEQFF. The chain links TRBV11-1 to TRBJ2-7, with TRBD2 matching 11 bases. The end of the DNA is better explained by TRBJ2-1, so the J call may be wrong. CDR1 is SGHAT, CDR2 FQDESV, per germline (reference sequence). This CDR3 spans 15 amino acids.

The chain is built from TRBV11-3 and TRBJ1-5, with 8 bases aligning to TRBD1. Germline assignment: CDR1 SGHNT and CDR2 YENEEA. Losses at the gene ends were 2 bases for V and 8 bases for J; bases not matched to a gene: 11. This CDR3 has 16 residues. The CDR3, as DNA: TGTGCCAGCAGCTTAACACAGGGGGGAAGCGGGGAGCCCCAGCATTTT. Its translation: CASSLTQGGSGEPQHF.

This clonotype was observed a single time. This rearrangement joins TRBV2 to TRBJ1-1; D perhaps matches TRBD1 (5 bases). The ends were cut back, 7 bases at V and 6 bases at J, with 27 bases in the middle. The CDR3 has 17 amino acids. The germline V gene has CDR1 SNHLY and CDR2 FYNNEI. The chain's CDR3 is CASTEDMNRRGRPEAFF. In DNA, the CDR3 is TGTGCCAGCACCGAAGATATGAATAGGAGGGGACGGCCTGAAGCTTTCTTT.

This sequence joins TRBV10-3 and TRBJ1-3; no clear D. Looked up from germline, CDR1 is ENHRY and CDR2 is SYGVKD. The CDR3 spans 15 residues. The V gene lost 10 bases and the J gene lost 0 bases, with 16 bases spanning the gap. In DNA form, the CDR3 reads TGTGCCAGCCTTGCCGGACCTAACTCTGGAAACACCATATATTTT. Amino acid sequence: CASLAGPNSGNTIYF.

This clonotype has ten or more counts. The gene calls are TRBV11-2 and TRBJ1-6, with D perhaps matching TRBD1 (6 bases). There are 13 residues in the CDR3. Deletions cut 5 bases from V and 7 bases from J, with 9 bases between. Germline V lookup: CDR1 SGHAT, CDR2 FQNNGV. CDR3 loop: CASSGTLNSPLHF. CDR3 DNA: TGTGCCAGCAGCGGGACATTGAATTCACCCCTCCACTTT.

Worth noting for this clonotype: With a much larger clone just one base away, this may be a read error. The V call is TRBV10-3, the J call TRBJ1-2, with D tentatively TRBD1 (5 bases). The germline V gene has CDR1 ENHRY and CDR2 SYGVKD. The V end lost 5 bases, the J end lost 3 bases, and 13 bases lay between the germline ends. The CDR3 is made up of 14 amino acids. The DNA for the CDR3 is TGTGCCATCAGTTACTATCAGGGCTACTATGGCTACACCTTC. Encoded protein: CAISYYQGYYGYTF.

The sample holds many counts of this clonotype. This chain uses TRBV2 with TRBJ2-2, with D possibly matching TRBD2 (7 bases). The CDR3 loop spans 15 amino acids. Germline CDR1 and CDR2: SNHLY and FYNNEI. The V end was cut by 7 bases, the J end by 5 bases, with 17 bases between. Here the CDR3 reads CASIRGGGRTGELFF. In nucleotides, the CDR3 is TGTGCCAGCATTAGGGGAGGGGGAAGGACCGGGGAGCTGTTTTTT.

This clonotype was found many times. This chain uses TRBV2 with TRBJ1-4; no clear D. The V end lost 5 bases, the J end lost 8 bases, and 6 bases lay between the germline ends. CDR1 is SNHLY, CDR2 FYNNEI, per germline. This CDR3 has 11 amino acids. The CDR3 sequence is CASSTLEKLFF. The CDR3 nucleotides are TGTGCCAGCAGTACGTTGGAAAAACTGTTTTTT.

This clonotype was seen a few times. The V call is TRBV20-1, the J call TRBJ1-5; D unclear. Germline V lookup: CDR1 DFQATT, CDR2 SNEGSKA (reference sequence). Trimming removed 6 bases at V and 0 bases at J, with 9 bases between. This CDR3 region has 13 residues. CDR3 DNA: TGCAGTGCAACACCAACTAGCAATCAGCCCCAGCATTTT. This sequence encodes CSATPTSNQPQHF.

The chain employs TRBV7-2 and TRBJ2-6; 12 bases align to TRBD1. This CDR3 spans 17 amino acids. The germline V gene has CDR1 SGHTA and CDR2 FQGNSA. V trimming: 5 bases; J trimming: 2 bases; junction bases outside the gene matches: 4. CDR3 in amino acids: CASSTGQGAAGANVLTF. Here the CDR3 DNA reads TGTGCCAGCAGCACGGGACAGGGGGCGGCTGGGGCCAACGTCCTGACTTTC.